The next 25 T cell receptor beta chains were all read from a single sample in a study of blood T cells in healthy people across ages. A J-beta primer mix and a sample-barcoded 5' primer were used in a second PCR of about 7 to 12 cycles. Using its own MiXCR run on the 5' RACE reads, TCRdb lists one record per CDR3 protein. The profile shows under 750,000 distinct CDR3 sequences, roughly 48% of them singletons. The sample comprised blood. Source of these receptors: a man of 80 years or more in good health.

The chain uses TRBV29-1 and TRBJ2-1; either TRBD1 or TRBD2 may supply D (5 bases each). This CDR3 contains 14 residues. Germline V CDR1 and CDR2: SQVTM, ANQGSEA. The germline V and J ends were trimmed by 0 bases and 6 bases, with 12 bases remaining between them. Written as DNA, the CDR3 is TGCAGCGTTGAAGACACTAGGGGCCGCAATGAGCAGTTCTTC. Translated, it gives CSVEDTRGRNEQFF.

The chain uses TRBV6-6 and TRBJ2-5; D not resolved. The CDR3 spans 14 residues. V lost 2 bases and J lost 5, with 12 bases in between. In germline, CDR1 is MNHNY, CDR2 SVGAGI (reference sequence). The CDR3 is CASSYLSSGETQYF. The CDR3 DNA is TGTGCCAGCAGTTACCTATCAAGTGGGGAGACCCAGTACTTC.

This clonotype was counted between two and nine times. This sequence joins TRBV27 and TRBJ2-7, with TRBD1 matching 11 bases. The CDR3 sequence is 14 residues long. V trimming: 5 bases; J trimming: 6 bases; junction bases outside the gene matches: 6. Germline V gene lookup returns CDR1 MNHEY and CDR2 SMNVEV (reference sequence). Here the CDR3 DNA reads TGTGCCAGCAGTCCCGGGACAGGGGGTTCCGAGCAGTACTTC. The encoded protein is CASSPGTGGSEQYF.

The rearrangement uses TRBV20-1 and TRBJ1-4; D is undetermined. The CDR3 spans 16 residues. Trimming pared 3 bases from V and 8 bases from J, leaving 22 bases between. Germline lookup yields CDR1 DFQATT and CDR2 SNEGSKA (reference sequence). CDR3 nucleotide sequence: TGCAGTGCTAGTGCCTCGGGAGGGCAGATCTACGAAAAACTGTTTTTT. Its translation is CSASASGGQIYEKLFF.

The CDR3 reads CSVPAGIHNEQYF. CDR3 nucleotides: TGCAGTGTCCCAGCGGGAATTCACAATGAGCAGTACTTC. The chain employs TRBV20-1 and TRBJ2-7; 7 nucleotides match TRBD2. CDR1 and CDR2 from the germline V gene are DFQATT and SNEGSKA (reference sequence). J lost 7 bases, V lost 7 bases, and 13 bases had no gene match. CDR3 size: 13 residues.

This chain joins TRBV6-2 or TRBV6-3 and TRBJ1-2, with D possibly TRBD1 on 5 matching bases. V gave up 0 bases and J gave up 8 bases, with 16 bases separating them. The CDR3 runs 15 residues. Germline CDR1 is MNHEY and CDR2 is SVGEGT. The CDR3 coding sequence is TGTGCCAGCAGTTACTCGGGGCTGGGACTGGGCGGCTACACCTTC. Translating it yields CASSYSGLGLGGYTF.

This clonotype appeared a few times. This chain links TRBV20-1 with TRBJ2-3; TRBD2 aligns across 16 bases. The CDR3 totals 17 residues. V was clipped by 6 bases and J by 2 bases; unmatched bases: 8. The germline V gene has CDR1 DFQATT and CDR2 SNEGSKA (reference sequence). CDR3 coding DNA: TGCAGTGCGAGCGGGACTAGCGGGGGGGTCGCCACAGATACGCAGTATTTT. This codes for CSASGTSGGVATDTQYF.

The chain joins TRBV14 to TRBJ1-1; D call uncertain. The ends were cut back, 0 bases at V and 0 bases at J, with 8 bases in the middle. CDR3 size: 15 residues. CDR1 is SGHDN, CDR2 FVKESK, per germline. In nucleotides, the CDR3 is TGTGCCAGCAGCCAAGATTTTAGGGTGAACACTGAAGCTTTCTTT. Its protein product is CASSQDFRVNTEAFF.

This clonotype was counted between two and nine times. V is TRBV10-3 and J is TRBJ2-5, with D perhaps matching TRBD2 (6 bases). Trimming pared 2 bases from V and 5 bases from J, leaving 12 bases between. This CDR3 is 14 amino acids long. From germline, CDR1 is ENHRY and CDR2 SYGVKD. Here the CDR3 reads CAISELAGRETQYF. The CDR3 DNA is TGTGCCATCAGTGAGCTGGCAGGGAGGGAGACCCAGTACTTC.

The chain couples TRBV7-9 to TRBJ2-7; possible D gene TRBD2, 6 bases. The germline V and J ends were trimmed by 1 base and 3 bases, with 16 bases remaining between them. CDR1 and CDR2 from the germline V gene are SEHNR and FQNEAQ (reference sequence). This CDR3 has 16 residues. The CDR3 DNA reads as TGTGCCAGCAGCTTAGTGGCGGGGCAGGGATACTACGAGCAGTACTTC. Translating it yields CASSLVAGQGYYEQYF.

The rearrangement links TRBV28 to TRBJ2-3, with D unresolved. Germline V CDR1 and CDR2: MDHEN, SYDVKM. Trimming removed 7 bases from V and 0 bases from J, with 11 bases in between. This CDR3 has 14 amino acids. CDR3 nucleotide sequence: TGTGCCAGCAACCCCAGATCTAGCACAGATACGCAGTATTTT. It specifies CASNPRSSTDTQYF.

The chain uses TRBV4-1 and TRBJ2-1; D not resolved. Germline values: CDR1 MGHRA, CDR2 YSYEKL. Trimming took 1 base from V and 0 from J, leaving 7 bases between them. The length of the CDR3 is 15 residues. In DNA form, the CDR3 reads TGCGCCAGCAGCCAAGCGGGCAACTCCTACAATGAGCAGTTCTTC. This encodes CASSQAGNSYNEQFF.

This clonotype was detected once. The chain joins TRBV4-2 to TRBJ1-4, with no clear D. V dropped 0 bases and J dropped 8 bases, with 7 bases sitting between them. The CDR3 is 13 amino acids. Germline V CDR1 and CDR2: LGHNA, YNFKEQ. The CDR3 here is CASSQDRREKLFF. The CDR3, as DNA: TGTGCCAGCAGCCAAGATCGGAGGGAAAAACTGTTTTTT.

The V gene is TRBV9, the J gene TRBJ1-1; 9 bases are shared with TRBD1. V lost 6 bases, J lost 4 bases, and 19 bases stayed unmatched. Germline V lookup: CDR1 SGDLS, CDR2 YYNGEE. The CDR3 runs 18 residues. CDR3 in DNA: TGTGCCAGCACCCCTAAGTGGGGACAGGGTCGCCGTATCACTGAAGCTTTCTTT. Its protein is CASTPKWGQGRRITEAFF.

This chain joins TRBV20-1 and TRBJ2-7; TRBD1 matches 9 bases. The germline V gene encodes CDR1 DFQATT and CDR2 SNEGSKA (reference sequence). The CDR3 spans 13 residues. V gave up 4 bases and J gave up 4 bases; unmatched junction bases: 5. The CDR3 is CSATPGTGYEQYF. CDR3 DNA sequence: TGCAGTGCTACTCCCGGGACAGGGTACGAGCAGTACTTC.

V gene TRBV7-2 combines with J gene TRBJ2-1, with 8 bases fitting TRBD2. V shed 5 bases and J 5 bases; nucleotides not matched to a gene: 11. CDR1 and CDR2 from the germline V gene are SGHTA and FQGNSA. The CDR3 loop spans 16 amino acids. CDR3: CASSLGASGPDNEQFF. CDR3 bases: TGTGCCAGCAGCCTAGGGGCTAGCGGGCCTGACAATGAGCAGTTCTTC.

This chain joins TRBV6-2 or TRBV6-3 and TRBJ2-7, with D perhaps matching TRBD1 (5 bases). Trimming stripped 6 bases from V and 6 bases from J, with 15 bases between. Germline CDR1 reads MNHEY; CDR2 reads SVGEGT. The CDR3 has 13 residues. CDR3 nucleotides: TGTGCCAGCAGGAAATTAGGGGCACGCGAGCAGTACTTC. Amino acids: CASRKLGAREQYF.

This clonotype was detected ten times or more. This rearrangement joins TRBV6-5 to TRBJ1-6, with D maybe TRBD1 (5 bases). The V gene's germline CDR1 is MNHEY and CDR2 SVGAGI. The CDR3 loop spans 19 amino acids. V shed 0 bases and J shed 1 base, with 16 bases lying between them. CDR3 nucleotides: TGTGCCAGCAGTTACTCGATGCCGGGGGGGGGATCCTATAATTCACCCCTCCACTTT. Translating gives CASSYSMPGGGSYNSPLHF.

In the case of this clonotype: At one end the junction does not follow the germline gene, possibly because of a read error. The V call is TRBV7-9, the J call TRBJ2-5; 12 bases line up with TRBD1. Germline CDR1 and CDR2: SEHNR and FQNEAQ (reference sequence). The CDR3 spans 16 residues. The CDR3 DNA reads as TGTGCCAGCAGCCAGGGGACAGGGGGCCATCAAGGGACCCAGTACTTC. Encoded protein: CASSQGTGGHQGTQYF.

This chain connects TRBV7-2 to TRBJ2-6; no clear D. Trimming left V 5 bases short and J 5 bases short, with 10 bases between. This CDR3 has 14 amino acids. Per germline, CDR1 SGHTA and CDR2 FQGNSA. CDR3 DNA sequence: TGTGCCAGCAGCCAGCGCGAACGGGCCAACGTCCTGACTTTC. It yields the protein CASSQRERANVLTF.

The V and J genes are TRBV7-2 and TRBJ2-1; 10 nucleotides agree with TRBD2. V trimming: 4 bases; J trimming: 10 bases; junction bases outside the gene matches: 10. CDR1 is SGHTA and CDR2 is FQGNSA in the germline V gene. This CDR3 contains 15 residues. The CDR3 loop is CASSSSGTSVGEQFF. In nucleotides, the CDR3 is TGTGCCAGCAGCTCCTCCGGGACTAGCGTTGGCGAGCAGTTCTTC.

The chain couples TRBV12-3 or TRBV12-4 to TRBJ2-7; TRBD1 is a possible D gene (5 bases). Deletions cut 5 bases from V and 2 bases from J, with 16 bases between. This CDR3 has 15 amino acids. The CDR3 protein is CASSIVDTAPYEQYF. In DNA, the CDR3 is TGTGCCAGCAGTATCGTGGACACGGCCCCCTACGAGCAGTACTTC.

The CDR3 loop is CASSLAGGLDSGYTF. The CDR3 nucleotides read TGTGCCAGCAGTTTAGCGGGGGGATTGGACTCTGGCTACACCTTC. The V gene is TRBV12-3 or TRBV12-4, the J gene TRBJ1-2, with D possibly matching TRBD1 (5 bases). Trimming took 0 bases from V and 7 from J, leaving 15 bases between them. The CDR3 sequence is 15 residues long.

This rearrangement joins TRBV6-5 to TRBJ2-7; 8 bases are a match to TRBD1. The CDR3 totals 14 residues. Germline values: CDR1 MNHEY, CDR2 SVGAGI. After removal of 6 bases from V and 5 bases from J, the junction contained 9 bases not matched to a gene. This CDR3 is CASRDRVLVNEQYF. The CDR3 nucleotides read TGTGCCAGCAGGGACAGGGTCCTCGTAAACGAGCAGTACTTC.

The chain couples TRBV6-1 to TRBJ2-3; the D is unclear. Trimming cost V 8 bases and J 2 bases, with 11 bases left between them. The CDR3 length is 13 residues. In germline, CDR1 is MNHNS, CDR2 SASEGT. The CDR3 bases are TGTGCCAGCGAGAAGGACCTCACAGATACGCAGTATTTT. Residues: CASEKDLTDTQYF.